The 17 T cell receptor beta chains in this list originate from one sample, sequenced in a study of cytomegalovirus exposure and HLA in healthy donors. Primers included in the PCR were 60 Vbeta and 13 Jbeta primers. Profiling relied on immunoSEQ multiplex PCR, and the TCRdb table lists in-frame clones only, not all of them. The sample has over 100,000 clones; about 80% are singletons. The material sequenced was PBMCs. Receptors originate from a woman aged 18-35 years in good health and CMV-seropositive.

CDR3 in amino acids: CASSPRTGGETQYF. The DNA for the CDR3 is TGCGCCAGCAGCCCCCGGACAGGGGGAGAGACCCAGTACTTC. V and J are TRBV4-1 and TRBJ2-5; 10 nucleotides agree with TRBD1. The CDR3 is 14 residues long. Per germline, CDR1 MGHRA and CDR2 YSYEKL. V was pared by 4 bases and J by 4 bases, with 3 bases of the junction left unmatched.

This chain joins TRBV2 and TRBJ1-2; TRBD1 matches 8 bases. The CDR3 runs 18 residues. Germline trimming cut 3 bases from V and 0 bases from J; bases unmatched to any gene: 12. Per the germline V gene, CDR1 is SNHLY and CDR2 is FYNNEI. The CDR3 DNA sequence: TGTGCCAGCAGTGATCCCGGGACAGGCCCGTTCCCTAACTATGGCTACACCTTC. Encoded protein: CASSDPGTGPFPNYGYTF. Full variable domain (rest looked up from reference TRBV2 and TRBJ1-2): EPEVTQTPSHQVTQMGQEVILRCVPISNHLYFYWYRQILGQKVEFLVSFYNNEISEKSEIFDDQFSVERPDGSNFTLKIRSTKLEDSAMYFCASSDPGTGPFPNYGYTFGSGTRLTVV.

The chain employs TRBV2 and TRBJ1-1; possible D gene TRBD1, 5 bases. V was cut by 6 bases and J by 2 bases, with 10 bases left in between. The CDR3 has 13 residues. Germline V gene data show CDR1 as SNHLY and CDR2 as FYNNEI. The DNA of the CDR3 is TGTGCCAGCAGAAAACAGGTTAACACTGAAGCTTTCTTT. It specifies CASRKQVNTEAFF.

This clone was found a few times. The chain employs TRBV5-1 and TRBJ1-1; the D gene is possibly TRBD1 (6 bases). V lost 4 bases to trimming and J lost 11 bases, with 30 bases between them. Germline CDR1 is SGHRS and CDR2 is YFSETQ. The CDR3 runs 17 residues. CDR3 sequence (DNA): TGCGCCAGCAGCCCGAACCGGCAGGGGAAGATTAAAACCGAGGCTTTCTTT. This translates into CASSPNRQGKIKTEAFF.

This chain joins TRBV27 and TRBJ2-6, with 7 positions matching TRBD2. This CDR3 comprises 15 residues. The J segment lost 4 bases and the V segment lost 7 bases, leaving 7 bases of the junction unmatched. The germline CDR1 and CDR2 sequences are MNHEY and SMNVEV (reference sequence). Here the CDR3 reads CASKILASGANVLTF. CDR3 coding DNA: TGTGCCAGCAAAATACTAGCGTCCGGGGCCAACGTCCTGACTTTC.

This clone was recorded once. The V call is TRBV10-1, the J call TRBJ1-2; D not certain. Germline lookup yields CDR1 WNHNN and CDR2 SYGVQD (reference sequence). Trimming pared 6 bases from V and 4 bases from J, leaving 12 bases between. CDR3 size: 13 residues. In nucleotides, the CDR3 is TGCGCCAGCAGCGCCGGGATCGCCTATGGCTACACCTTC. Protein: CASSAGIAYGYTF.

This chain links TRBV5-1 with TRBJ2-7; D is possibly TRBD2 (5 bases). Germline V lookup: CDR1 SGHRS, CDR2 YFSETQ. V was cut by 0 bases and J by 0 bases, with 19 bases left in between. This CDR3 contains 18 residues. CDR3: CASSLARNGLRGSYEQYF. In nucleotides, the CDR3 is TGCGCCAGCAGCTTGGCCAGAAACGGGTTACGGGGCTCCTACGAGCAGTACTTC.

V is TRBV15 and J is TRBJ2-1; 11 bases are a match to TRBD2. The CDR3 is made up of 13 amino acids. V was clipped by 1 base and J by 14 bases; unmatched bases: 4. Per the germline V gene, CDR1 is LNHNV and CDR2 is YYDKDF (reference sequence). Here the CDR3 reads CATSRVTSGKEFF. DNA for the CDR3: TGTGCCACCAGCAGAGTGACTAGCGGGAAAGAGTTCTTC. Full variable domain (remainder filled in from reference TRBV15 and TRBJ2-1): DAMVIQNPRYQVTQFGKPVTLSCSQTLNHNVMYWYQQKSSQAPKLLFHYYDKDFNNEADTPDNFQSRRPNTSFCFLDIRSPGLGDTAMYLCATSRVTSGKEFFGPGTRLTVL.

This clone was detected a few times. The gene calls are TRBV2 and TRBJ1-1, with no clear D. The germline V and J ends were trimmed by 7 bases and 1 base, with 10 bases remaining between them. In germline, CDR1 is SNHLY, CDR2 FYNNEI. There are 13 residues in the CDR3. The CDR3 nucleotides are TGTGCCAGCAAGGAAGGGAGGAACACTGAAGCTTTCTTT. Amino acid sequence: CASKEGRNTEAFF.

V gene TRBV5-1 combines with J gene TRBJ1-5; D uncertain. CDR1 and CDR2 (germline): SGHRS, YFSETQ. This CDR3 is 14 amino acids long. Trimming shortened V by 2 bases and J by 5 bases, and 11 bases separated the two germline ends. CDR3 coding DNA: TGCGCCAGCAGCTTCGGAGGTTTAGATCAGCCCCAGCATTTT. Its protein is CASSFGGLDQPQHF.

The rearrangement uses TRBV2 and TRBJ1-5; 10 bases match TRBD1. Germline V gene data show CDR1 as SNHLY and CDR2 as FYNNEI. J lost 0 bases, V lost 7 bases, and 6 bases had no gene match. This CDR3 is 16 amino acids long. CDR3 nucleotides: TGTGCCAGCACCCAGGACAGGGGGTATAGCAATCAGCCCCAGCATTTT. Translating it yields CASTQDRGYSNQPQHF.

The rearrangement joins TRBV2 to TRBJ1-1; the match to TRBD1 covers 8 bases. The V gene end was trimmed by 5 bases and the J gene end by 4 bases; junction bases not matched to a gene: 3. The germline V gene has CDR1 SNHLY and CDR2 FYNNEI. This CDR3 comprises 13 residues. For the CDR3, the DNA is TGTGCCAGCAGTCAGGGGGCTTTCACTGAAGCTTTCTTT. Translation: CASSQGAFTEAFF.

With respect to this clone: Germline and junction disagree at one end, which may indicate a read error. V usage is TRBV7-9 and J usage is TRBJ2-3; D is undetermined. The CDR3 is made up of 10 amino acids. Germline V gene data show CDR1 as SEHNR and CDR2 as FQNEAQ (reference sequence). CDR3 residues: CSSSLDTQYF. Here the CDR3 DNA reads TGTTCCAGCAGCCTCGATACGCAGTATTTT.

The chain uses TRBV13 and TRBJ2-7, with D perhaps matching TRBD2 (6 bases). V was trimmed by 5 bases and J by 7 bases, leaving 18 bases between them. The CDR3 has 14 amino acids. Germline V gene data show CDR1 as PRHDT and CDR2 as FYEKMQ (reference sequence). The DNA of the CDR3 is TGTGCCAGCAGCCGGGGGAGTTTAATGGGTGAGCAGTACTTC. Protein: CASSRGSLMGEQYF.

The V and J genes are TRBV27 and TRBJ2-5; weak D call: TRBD1 (5 bases). CDR1 is MNHEY, CDR2 SMNVEV, per germline (reference sequence). V lost 3 bases, J lost 5 bases, and 7 bases lay in between. The CDR3 extends over 12 amino acids. The CDR3 reads CASSLGRETQYF. Written as DNA, the CDR3 is TGTGCCAGCAGTTTGGGGCGGGAGACCCAGTACTTC.

V and J are TRBV9 and TRBJ2-1; D not resolved. CDR1 SGDLS and CDR2 YYNGEE come from the germline V gene. The CDR3 sequence is 12 residues long. Trimming took 1 base from V and 15 from J, leaving 14 bases between them. The DNA of the CDR3 is TGTGCCAGCAGCGTAAACGGTGTCTATCTGTTCTTC. As protein: CASSVNGVYLFF.

V usage is TRBV29-1 and J usage is TRBJ2-7, with a tentative D call TRBD1 (5 bases). Trimming stripped 7 bases from V and 0 bases from J, with 10 bases between. The germline gives CDR1 SQVTM, CDR2 ANQGSEA. The CDR3 has 12 residues. Written as DNA, the CDR3 is TGCAGCGCCTGGACACTCTCCTACGAGCAGTACTTC. This gives the protein CSAWTLSYEQYF.